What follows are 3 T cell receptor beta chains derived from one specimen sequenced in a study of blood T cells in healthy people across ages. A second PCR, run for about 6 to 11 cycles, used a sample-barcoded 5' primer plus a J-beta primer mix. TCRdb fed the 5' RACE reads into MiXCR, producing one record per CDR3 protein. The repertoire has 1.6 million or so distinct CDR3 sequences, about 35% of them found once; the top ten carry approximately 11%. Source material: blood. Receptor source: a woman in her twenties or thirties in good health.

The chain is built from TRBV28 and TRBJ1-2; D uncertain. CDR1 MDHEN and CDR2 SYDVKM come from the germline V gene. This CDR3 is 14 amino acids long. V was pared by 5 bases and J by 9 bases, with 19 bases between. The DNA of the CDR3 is TGTGCCAGCAGTCGAGTTATGGGCGGTGGCAGCTACACCTTC. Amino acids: CASSRVMGGGSYTF.

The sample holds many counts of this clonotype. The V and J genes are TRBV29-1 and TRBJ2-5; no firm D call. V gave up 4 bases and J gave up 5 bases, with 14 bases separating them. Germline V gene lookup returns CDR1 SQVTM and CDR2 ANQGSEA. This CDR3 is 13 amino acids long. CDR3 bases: TGCAGCGTTGTTCCGGGCCGGGTGGAGACCCAGTACTTC. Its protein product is CSVVPGRVETQYF.

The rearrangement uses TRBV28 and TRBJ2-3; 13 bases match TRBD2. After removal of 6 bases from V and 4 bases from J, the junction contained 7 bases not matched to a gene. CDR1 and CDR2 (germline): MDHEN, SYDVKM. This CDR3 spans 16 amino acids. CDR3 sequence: CASSPPGLAGSDTQYF. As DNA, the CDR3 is TGTGCCAGCAGCCCGCCGGGACTAGCGGGATCAGATACGCAGTATTTT.